The 8 T cell receptor beta chains below come from one sample, sequenced in a study of early T cells in non-severe SARS-CoV-2 infection listed by TCRdb under 2021. The library relied on 5' RACE. Sequencing relied on a NextSeq 500. TCRdb passed the public sequencing reads through fastp at Q25 and MiXCR, retaining productive beta sequences. CDR3 protein sequences are deduplicated, and each keeps its most common genes and DNA. In all, the sample holds tens of thousands of distinct CDR3 sequences, and 18% of those were seen once. The top ten clonotypes cover over 8% of the sample. The input for sequencing was whole blood, taken at baseline. These receptors came from an adult who was a healthcare worker with PCR-confirmed SARS-CoV-2 infection or an uninfected control (not recorded which).

This clonotype was picked up a small number of times. This chain joins TRBV29-1 and TRBJ1-1; no firm D call. Between the trimmed V and J ends, which lost 6 bases and 3 bases, there was a span of 11 bases. This CDR3 has 12 amino acids. The germline CDR1 and CDR2 sequences are SQVTM and ANQGSEA. The CDR3 DNA reads as TGCAGCGTGCTCGAATGGGACACTGAAGCTTTCTTT. This translates into CSVLEWDTEAFF.

The chain carries TRBV6-6 and TRBJ2-1; TRBD2 is a possible D gene (6 bases). Germline assignment: CDR1 MNHNY and CDR2 SVGAGI (reference sequence). CDR3 length: 14 amino acids. V gave up 6 bases and J gave up 4 bases, with 13 bases separating them. CDR3 DNA sequence: TGTGCCAGCAGACGACCGGGACTTTACAATGAGCAGTTCTTC. This encodes CASRRPGLYNEQFF.

The chain employs TRBV2 and TRBJ2-3, with TRBD2 matching over 10 bases. The J segment lost 1 base and the V segment lost 6 bases, leaving 1 base of the junction unmatched. Per the germline V gene, CDR1 is SNHLY and CDR2 is FYNNEI. The CDR3 is 14 amino acids. DNA of the CDR3: TGTGCCAGCAGGGGGACTAGCGGCACAGATACGCAGTATTTT. Its protein is CASRGTSGTDTQYF.

This clonotype was seen repeatedly, ten times or more. The chain links TRBV20-1 to TRBJ1-1, with 7 bases matching TRBD1. Losses at the gene ends were 7 bases for V and 4 bases for J; bases not matched to a gene: 6. The germline V gene has CDR1 DFQATT and CDR2 SNEGSKA (reference sequence). The CDR3 contains 12 residues. The CDR3: CSVGYRGTEAFF. The DNA for the CDR3 is TGCAGTGTCGGATACAGGGGCACTGAAGCTTTCTTT.

This clonotype was seen more than once but under ten times. This rearrangement joins TRBV7-9 to TRBJ1-2; D gene uncertain. The CDR3 sequence is 12 residues long. Trimming shortened V by 5 bases and J by 4 bases, and 8 bases separated the two germline ends. CDR1 and CDR2 (germline): SEHNR, FQNEAQ (reference sequence). Here the CDR3 reads CASSTKPYGYTF. CDR3 sequence (DNA): TGTGCCAGCAGCACCAAACCCTATGGCTACACCTTC.

This clonotype was seen more than once but under ten times. This chain links TRBV20-1 with TRBJ1-6; 9 nucleotides align to TRBD1. The trim removed 5 bases at V and 7 bases at J, leaving 3 bases unmatched. Germline V lookup: CDR1 DFQATT, CDR2 SNEGSKA (reference sequence). The CDR3 length is 13 residues. CDR3 region: CSAHGQGNSPLHF. DNA for the CDR3: TGCAGTGCTCACGGACAGGGGAATTCACCCCTCCACTTT.

This clonotype occurred many times. V is TRBV20-1 and J is TRBJ2-7; 14 bases are a match to TRBD2. The CDR3 extends over 16 amino acids. With V trimmed by 6 bases and J by 5 bases, 12 bases remained unmatched. CDR1 and CDR2 from the germline V gene are DFQATT and SNEGSKA (reference sequence). CDR3 sequence reads: CSATTSGRAGYHEQYF. CDR3 DNA sequence: TGCAGTGCGACGACTAGCGGGAGGGCCGGTTACCACGAGCAGTACTTC.

This chain uses TRBV27 with TRBJ1-6; weak D call: TRBD1 (6 bases). V was pared by 3 bases and J by 9 bases, with 18 bases between. The germline V gene encodes CDR1 MNHEY and CDR2 SMNVEV (reference sequence). The CDR3 loop spans 16 amino acids. The CDR3 loop reads CASSFGGTFEGSPLHF. The CDR3 DNA reads TGTGCCAGCAGTTTTGGTGGGACATTTGAGGGTTCACCCCTCCACTTT.